A single T cell receptor (beta chain) is shown here with its context. Its antigen is not known. Extraction and reverse transcription of RNA yielded cDNA as the sequencing template. Sequencing was performed with immunoSEQ multiplex PCR; in TCRdb, only in-frame clones are kept and a portion is missing. The sample lists 150,000 to 200,000 clones, about three fifths occurring once. This sample stems from a study of CD8+ T cells in alopecia areata. Study-wide points: Greater clonality was observed in lesional scalp samples, especially alopecia totalis/universalis, versus normal scalp. Uncertainty about whether baseline CD8+ expansion is linked to response remains, with one nonresponder. With tofacitinib ongoing, many expanded lesional clones persisted in both scalp and blood.

Described treatment: oral pan-JAK inhibitor, 5-10 mg twice daily. Peripheral blood and lesional scalp punch biopsies came from alopecia areata patients. The material was CD4+ T cells sorted from blood, obtained at week 4, from a patient treated with tofacitinib. This clonotype originated in a human donor with alopecia areata.

This chain's CDR3 is CSVEGQMEAANTGELFF. The DNA for the CDR3 is TGCAGCGTTGAGGGTCAAATGGAGGCAGCGAACACCGGGGAGCTGTTTTTT. V usage is TRBV29-1 and J usage is TRBJ2-2, with D perhaps matching TRBD2 (5 bases). The CDR3 is made up of 17 amino acids. Germline V gene data show CDR1 as SQVTM and CDR2 as ANQGSEA. V was pared by 3 bases and J by 0 bases, with 17 bases between.